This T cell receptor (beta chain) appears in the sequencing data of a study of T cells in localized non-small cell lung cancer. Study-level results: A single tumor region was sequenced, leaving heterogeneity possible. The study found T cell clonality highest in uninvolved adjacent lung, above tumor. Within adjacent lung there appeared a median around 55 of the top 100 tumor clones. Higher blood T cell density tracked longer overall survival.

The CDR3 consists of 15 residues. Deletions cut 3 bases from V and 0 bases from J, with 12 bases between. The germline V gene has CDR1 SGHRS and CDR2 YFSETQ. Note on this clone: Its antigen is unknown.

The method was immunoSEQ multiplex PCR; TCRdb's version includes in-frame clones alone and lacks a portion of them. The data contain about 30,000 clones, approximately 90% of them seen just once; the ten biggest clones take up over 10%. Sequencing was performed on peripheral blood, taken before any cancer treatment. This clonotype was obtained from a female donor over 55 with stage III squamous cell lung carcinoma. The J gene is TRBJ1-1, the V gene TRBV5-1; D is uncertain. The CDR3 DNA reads TGCGCCAGCAGCTCTCTGGGTCCCATGAACACTGAAGCTTTCTTT. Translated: CASSSLGPMNTEAFF.